The clone carrying this TCR beta chain turned up a few times. What it binds is not known. This specimen comes from a study of CD8 T cells in ankylosing spondylitis. Molecular-barcoded quantitative 5'-RACE produced these TCR beta libraries. TCRdb reprocessed the 5' RACE reads via MiXCR and lists one record per CDR3 protein. The top ten clones hold roughly 14% of a sample with about 400,000 distinct CDR3 sequences, 20% to 25% of them seen once. General study findings and limits: Eight highly homologous variants made up a TCR beta motif, and this motif appeared characteristic of ankylosing spondylitis blood. There was reportedly significant enrichment of clones that were disease-linked in matched ankylosing spondylitis synovial fluid. Reports of some motif variants in reactive arthritis synovial fluid and blood predate this one.

CDR1 is SGHKS and CDR2 is YYEKEE in the germline V gene (reference sequence). The CDR3 runs 14 residues. Unmatched junction bases numbered 6, after V lost 2 bases and J lost 8 bases. Sequenced material: blood, either unsorted or a sorted T cell fraction (not recorded which). The sequence came from a male donor with ankylosing spondylitis or in good health (not recorded which). The chain couples TRBV5-5 to TRBJ2-5; 10 positions match TRBD1. The CDR3 region is CASSFGTGEFTQYF. CDR3 nucleotides: TGTGCCAGCAGCTTTGGGACAGGGGAATTTACCCAGTACTTC.